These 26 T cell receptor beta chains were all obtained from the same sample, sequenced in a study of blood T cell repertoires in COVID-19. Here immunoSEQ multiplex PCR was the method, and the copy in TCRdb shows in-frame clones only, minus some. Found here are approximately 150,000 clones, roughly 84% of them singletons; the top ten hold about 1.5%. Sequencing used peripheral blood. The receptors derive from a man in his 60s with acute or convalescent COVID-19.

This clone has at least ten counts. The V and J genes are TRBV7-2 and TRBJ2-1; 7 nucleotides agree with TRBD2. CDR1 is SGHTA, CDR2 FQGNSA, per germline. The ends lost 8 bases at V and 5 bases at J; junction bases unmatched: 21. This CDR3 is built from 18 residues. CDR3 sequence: CASSIPGRAGVLHNEQFF. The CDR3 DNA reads TGTGCCAGCTCGATACCCGGGCGCGCGGGGGTTCTCCACAATGAGCAGTTCTTC. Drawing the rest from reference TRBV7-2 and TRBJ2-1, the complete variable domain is GAGVSQSPSNKVTEKGKDVELRCDPISGHTALYWYRQSLGQGLEFLIYFQGNSAPDKSGLPSDRFSAERTGGSVSTLTIQRTQQEDSAVYLCASSIPGRAGVLHNEQFFGPGTRLTVL.

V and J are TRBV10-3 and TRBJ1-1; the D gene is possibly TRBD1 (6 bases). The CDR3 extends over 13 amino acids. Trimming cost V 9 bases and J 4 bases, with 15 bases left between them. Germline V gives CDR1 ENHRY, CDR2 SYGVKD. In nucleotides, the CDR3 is TGTGCCATGAAACCAGGGGATTCCACTGAAGCTTTCTTT. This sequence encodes CAMKPGDSTEAFF.

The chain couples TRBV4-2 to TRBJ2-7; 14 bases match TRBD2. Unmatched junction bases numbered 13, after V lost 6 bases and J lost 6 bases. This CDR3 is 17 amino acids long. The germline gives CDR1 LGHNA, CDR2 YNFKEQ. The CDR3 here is CASSPAGTSGRGSEQYF. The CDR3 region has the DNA TGTGCCAGCAGTCCTGCAGGGACTAGCGGGAGAGGAAGCGAGCAGTACTTC.

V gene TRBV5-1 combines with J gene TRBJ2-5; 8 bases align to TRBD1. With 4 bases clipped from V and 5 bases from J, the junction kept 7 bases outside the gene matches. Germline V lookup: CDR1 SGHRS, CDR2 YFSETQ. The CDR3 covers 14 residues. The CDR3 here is CASSPGQGGETQYF. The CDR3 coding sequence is TGCGCCAGCAGCCCAGGACAGGGCGGCGAGACCCAGTACTTC.

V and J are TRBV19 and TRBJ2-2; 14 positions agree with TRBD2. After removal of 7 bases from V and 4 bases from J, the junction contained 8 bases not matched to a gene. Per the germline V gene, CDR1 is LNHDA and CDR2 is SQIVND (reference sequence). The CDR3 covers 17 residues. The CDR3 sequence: CASTRTSGRLGTGELFF. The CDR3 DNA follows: TGTGCCAGTACCAGGACTAGCGGGAGGCTAGGCACCGGGGAGCTGTTTTTT. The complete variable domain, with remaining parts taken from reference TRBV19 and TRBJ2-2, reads DGGITQSPKYLFRKEGQNVTLSCEQNLNHDAMYWYRQDPGQGLRLIYYSQIVNDFQKGDIAEGYSVSREKKESFPLTVTSAQKNPTAFYLCASTRTSGRLGTGELFFGEGSRLTVL.

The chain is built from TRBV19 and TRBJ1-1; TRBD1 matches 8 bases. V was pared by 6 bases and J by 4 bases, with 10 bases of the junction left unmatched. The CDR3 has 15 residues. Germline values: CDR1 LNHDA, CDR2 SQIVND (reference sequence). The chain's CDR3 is CASRRDDRGGTEAFF. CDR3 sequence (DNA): TGTGCCAGTAGAAGAGATGACAGGGGCGGCACTGAAGCTTTCTTT.

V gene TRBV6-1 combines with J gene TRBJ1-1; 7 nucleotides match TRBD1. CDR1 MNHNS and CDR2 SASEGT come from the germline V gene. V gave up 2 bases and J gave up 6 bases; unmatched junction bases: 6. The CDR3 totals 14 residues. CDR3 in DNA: TGTGCCAGCAGTGAATACAGGGGCATCGCTGAAGCTTTCTTT. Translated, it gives CASSEYRGIAEAFF.

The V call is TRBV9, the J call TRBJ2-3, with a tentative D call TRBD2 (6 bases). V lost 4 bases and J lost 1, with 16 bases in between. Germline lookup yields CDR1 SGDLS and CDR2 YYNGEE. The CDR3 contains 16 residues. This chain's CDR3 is CASSPPIAAGTDTQYF. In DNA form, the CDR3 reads TGTGCCAGCAGCCCCCCTATAGCGGCGGGCACAGATACGCAGTATTTT. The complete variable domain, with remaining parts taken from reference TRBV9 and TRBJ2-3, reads DSGVTQTPKHLITATGQRVTLRCSPRSGDLSVYWYQQSLDQGLQFLIQYYNGEERAKGNILERFSAQQFPDLHSELNLSSLELGDSALYFCASSPPIAAGTDTQYFGPGTRLTVL.

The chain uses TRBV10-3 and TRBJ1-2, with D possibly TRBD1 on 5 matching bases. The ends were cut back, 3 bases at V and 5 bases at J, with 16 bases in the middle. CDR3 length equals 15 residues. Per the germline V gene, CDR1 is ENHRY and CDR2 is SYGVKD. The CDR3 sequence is CAISEGGAQAYGYTF. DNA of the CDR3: TGTGCCATCAGTGAAGGTGGGGCACAGGCTTATGGCTACACCTTC.

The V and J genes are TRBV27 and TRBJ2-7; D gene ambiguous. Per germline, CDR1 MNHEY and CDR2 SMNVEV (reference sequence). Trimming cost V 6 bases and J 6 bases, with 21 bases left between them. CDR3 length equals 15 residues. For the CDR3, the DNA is TGTGCCAGCAGCCTAGGCGAGACGGTCCCTCGCGAGCAGTACTTC. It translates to CASSLGETVPREQYF.

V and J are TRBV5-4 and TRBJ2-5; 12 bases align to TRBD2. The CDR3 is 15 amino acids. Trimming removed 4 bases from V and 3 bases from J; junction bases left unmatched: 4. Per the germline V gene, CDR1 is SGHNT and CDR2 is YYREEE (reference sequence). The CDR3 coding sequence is TGTGCCAGCAGCAGGACTAGCGGGGTAGAAGAGACCCAGTACTTC. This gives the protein CASSRTSGVEETQYF.

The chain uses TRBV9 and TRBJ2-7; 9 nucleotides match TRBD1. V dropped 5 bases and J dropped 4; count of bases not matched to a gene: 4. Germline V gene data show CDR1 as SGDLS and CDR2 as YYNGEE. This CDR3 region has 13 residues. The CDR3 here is CASSRQGEYEQYF. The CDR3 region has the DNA TGTGCCAGCAGTAGACAGGGGGAGTACGAGCAGTACTTC.

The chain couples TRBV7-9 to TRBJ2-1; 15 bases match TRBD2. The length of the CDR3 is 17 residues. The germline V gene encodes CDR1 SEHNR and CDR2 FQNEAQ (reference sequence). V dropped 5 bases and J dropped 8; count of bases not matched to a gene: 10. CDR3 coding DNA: TGTGCCAGCAGCCTGATCGGGACTAGCGGGAGGAGATATGAGCAGTTCTTC. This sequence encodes CASSLIGTSGRRYEQFF.

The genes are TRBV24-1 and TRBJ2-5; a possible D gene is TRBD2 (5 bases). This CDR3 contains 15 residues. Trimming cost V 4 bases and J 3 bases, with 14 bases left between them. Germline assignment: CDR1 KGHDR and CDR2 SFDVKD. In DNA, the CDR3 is TGTGCCACCAGTGACATGTCGGGAAAGGAAGAGACCCAGTACTTC. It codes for CATSDMSGKEETQYF.

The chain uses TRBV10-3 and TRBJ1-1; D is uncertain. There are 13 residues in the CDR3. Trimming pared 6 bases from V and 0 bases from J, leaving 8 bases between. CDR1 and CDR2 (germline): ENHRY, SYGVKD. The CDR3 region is CAIREGVNTEAFF. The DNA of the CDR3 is TGTGCCATCAGAGAGGGAGTGAACACTGAAGCTTTCTTT.

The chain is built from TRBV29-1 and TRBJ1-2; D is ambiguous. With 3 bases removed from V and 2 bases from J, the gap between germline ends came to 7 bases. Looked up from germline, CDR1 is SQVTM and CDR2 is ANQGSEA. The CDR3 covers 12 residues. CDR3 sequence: CSVDVGNYGYTF. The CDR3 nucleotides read TGCAGCGTTGATGTGGGCAACTATGGCTACACCTTC.

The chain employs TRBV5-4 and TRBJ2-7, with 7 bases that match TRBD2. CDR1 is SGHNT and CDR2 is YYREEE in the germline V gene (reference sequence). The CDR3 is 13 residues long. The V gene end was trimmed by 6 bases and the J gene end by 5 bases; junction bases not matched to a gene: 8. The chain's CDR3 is CASNIIGTNEQYF. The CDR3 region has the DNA TGTGCCAGCAACATAATCGGGACTAACGAGCAGTACTTC.

The CDR3 DNA reads TGTGCCAGCAGCTTAGAACCCCTTAGCGAGCAGTACTTC. It specifies CASSLEPLSEQYF. The genes are TRBV7-2 and TRBJ2-7; D not certain. Trimming stripped 1 base from V and 6 bases from J, with 10 bases between. The CDR3 is 13 amino acids. CDR1 and CDR2 from the germline V gene are SGHTA and FQGNSA.

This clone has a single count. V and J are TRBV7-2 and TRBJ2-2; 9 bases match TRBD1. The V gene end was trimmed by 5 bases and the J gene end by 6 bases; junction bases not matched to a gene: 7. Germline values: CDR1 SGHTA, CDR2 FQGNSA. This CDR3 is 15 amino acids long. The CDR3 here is CASSLQGALSGELFF. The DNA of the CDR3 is TGTGCCAGCAGCCTACAGGGGGCTTTATCCGGGGAGCTGTTTTTT. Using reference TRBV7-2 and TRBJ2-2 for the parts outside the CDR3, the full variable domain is GAGVSQSPSNKVTEKGKDVELRCDPISGHTALYWYRQSLGQGLEFLIYFQGNSAPDKSGLPSDRFSAERTGGSVSTLTIQRTQQEDSAVYLCASSLQGALSGELFFGEGSRLTVL.

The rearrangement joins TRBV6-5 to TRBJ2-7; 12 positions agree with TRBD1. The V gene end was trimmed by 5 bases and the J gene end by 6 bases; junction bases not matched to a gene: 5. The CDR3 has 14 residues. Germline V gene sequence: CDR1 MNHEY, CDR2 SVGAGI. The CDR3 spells CASSRPGQGAEQYF. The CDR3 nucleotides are TGTGCCAGCAGTAGACCGGGACAGGGGGCCGAGCAGTACTTC.

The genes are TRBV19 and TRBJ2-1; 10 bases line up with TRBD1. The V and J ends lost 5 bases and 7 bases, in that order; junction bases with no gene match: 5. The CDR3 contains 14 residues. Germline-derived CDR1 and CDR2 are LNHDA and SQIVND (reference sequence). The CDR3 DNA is TGTGCCAGTAGTCAGCGACAGGGGGCGAATGAGCAGTTCTTC. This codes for CASSQRQGANEQFF. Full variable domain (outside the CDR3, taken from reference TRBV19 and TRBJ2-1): DGGITQSPKYLFRKEGQNVTLSCEQNLNHDAMYWYRQDPGQGLRLIYYSQIVNDFQKGDIAEGYSVSREKKESFPLTVTSAQKNPTAFYLCASSQRQGANEQFFGPGTRLTVL.

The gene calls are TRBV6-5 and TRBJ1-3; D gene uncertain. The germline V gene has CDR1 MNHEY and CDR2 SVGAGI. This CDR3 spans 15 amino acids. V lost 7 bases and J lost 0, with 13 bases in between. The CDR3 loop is CASNIPRLSGNTIYF. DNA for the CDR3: TGTGCCAGCAACATTCCCCGTCTCTCTGGAAACACCATATATTTT.

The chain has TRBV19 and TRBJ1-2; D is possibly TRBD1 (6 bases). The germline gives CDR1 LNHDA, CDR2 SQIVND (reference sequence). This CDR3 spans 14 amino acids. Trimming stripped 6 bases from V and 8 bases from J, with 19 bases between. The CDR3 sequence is CASRTTGPDAGYTF. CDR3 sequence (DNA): TGTGCCAGTAGGACGACAGGTCCCGATGCGGGCTACACCTTC.

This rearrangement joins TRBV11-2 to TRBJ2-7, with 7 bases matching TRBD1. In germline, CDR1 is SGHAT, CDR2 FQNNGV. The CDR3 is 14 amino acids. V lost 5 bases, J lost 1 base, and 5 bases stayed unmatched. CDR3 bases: TGTGCCAGCAGCCCCGACAGGGTGTCCTACGAGCAGTACTTC. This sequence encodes CASSPDRVSYEQYF.

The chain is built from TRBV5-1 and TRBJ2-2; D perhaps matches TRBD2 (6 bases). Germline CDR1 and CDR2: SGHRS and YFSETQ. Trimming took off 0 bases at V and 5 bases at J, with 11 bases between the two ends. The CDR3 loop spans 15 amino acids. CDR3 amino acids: CASSLAGAGTGELFF. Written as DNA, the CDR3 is TGCGCCAGCAGCTTGGCGGGAGCCGGAACCGGGGAGCTGTTTTTT.

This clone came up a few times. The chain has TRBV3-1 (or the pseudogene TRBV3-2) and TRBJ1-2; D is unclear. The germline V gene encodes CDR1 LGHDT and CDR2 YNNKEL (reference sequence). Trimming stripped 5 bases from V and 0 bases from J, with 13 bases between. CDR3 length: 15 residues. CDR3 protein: CASSALERANYGYTF. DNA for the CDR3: TGTGCCAGCAGCGCGCTTGAGCGTGCTAACTATGGCTACACCTTC.